This section outlines one T cell receptor (beta chain) sequence together with its context. Its antigen is not known. V was cut by 3 bases and J by 6 bases, with 12 bases left in between. Germline V CDR1 and CDR2: MNHNY, SVGAGI (reference sequence). The length of the CDR3 is 13 residues. This record comes from a study of identical twins. Whole-study findings and limits: An excess of low generation probability was shown by twin-shared out-of-frame alpha sequences. Twins' surplus sharing was weaker for beta out-of-frame sequences.

One entry per CDR3 protein, called by TCRdb with MiXCR from the 5' RACE reads. This repertoire shows nearly 900,000 distinct CDR3 sequences, more than 9% found once; its top ten account for around 1.6%. This sample was shared with a second study, whose subject was yellow fever vaccine responses in identical twins. That report adds: Each twin's T cell response to the vaccine was reported to look partly convergent and partly personalized.

The source of this sequence is a woman aged 18-35 years in good health. The sample taken for sequencing was PBMCs. The chain employs TRBV6-6 and TRBJ2-7; D unresolved. The CDR3 DNA follows: TGTGCCAGCAGTTATGGCCCTGGATCCGAGCAGTACGTC. Its translation is CASSYGPGSEQYV.